A selection of T cell receptor beta chains follows, all from one sample in a study of T cells in Graves' hyperthyroidism and ophthalmopathy. Each CDR3 protein gets one entry after TCRdb re-called the multiplex PCR reads with MiXCR. The profile shows nearly 750,000 distinct CDR3 sequences, 30% to 40% of them singletons. The sequenced material came from blood. The origin of the receptors is a woman in her 40s with Graves' hyperthyroidism. The CDR3 runs from the conserved cysteine through the conserved F or W. D genes are given only for firm matches. The size entry is marked missing in some rows and otherwise reads once, few, many or a size class.

d_call	v_call	clone_size	j_call	cdr3_aa	cdr3_nt
.	TRBV7-2	.	TRBJ1-2	CASSFYRSNYGYTF	TGTGCCAGCAGCTTCTACAGGTCCAACTATGGCTACACCTTC
TRBD1	TRBV15	once	TRBJ1-2	CATSSKGQLLGYTF	TGTGCCACCAGCAGTAAGGGACAGCTGCTCGGCTACACCTTC
.	TRBV19	once	TRBJ2-7	CASSIVPNRYEQYF	TGTGCCAGTAGTATAGTCCCTAACAGATACGAGCAGTACTTC
.	TRBV15	many	TRBJ1-6	CATSQTGSYNSPLHF	TGTGCCACCAGCCAGACGGGCAGTTATAATTCACCCCTCCACTTT
.	TRBV19	.	TRBJ1-5	CAGDPELDYWGTSNQPQHF	TGTGCTGGAGATCCCGAACTCGATTACTGGGGGACAAGCAATCAGCCCCAGCATTTT
TRBD2	TRBV7-8	many	TRBJ2-7	CASSLAASGRLNEQYF	TGTGCCAGCAGCTTAGCGGCTAGCGGGAGACTGAACGAGCAGTACTTC
TRBD1	TRBV7-2	.	TRBJ1-1	CASSVRTGSGTEAFF	TGTGCCAGCAGCGTCCGGACAGGGTCTGGGACTGAAGCTTTCTTT
.	TRBV7-2	many	TRBJ1-5	CASSPEWFGNQPQHF	TGTGCCAGCAGCCCCGAGTGGTTTGGCAATCAGCCCCAGCATTTT
.	TRBV29-1	.	TRBJ2-5	CSVEDRRGETQYF	TGCAGCGTAGAGGACAGACGCGGGGAGACCCAGTACTTC
.	TRBV27	.	TRBJ1-6	CASSLRGAPLHF	TGTGCCAGCAGTTTGAGGGGAGCCCCCCTCCACTTT
.	TRBV5-4	few	TRBJ1-4	CASRRDHGGKKLFF	TGTGCCAGCAGACGAGACCATGGAGGAAAAAAACTGTTTTTT
TRBD1	TRBV28	.	TRBJ1-1	CASSEGQGPPAFF	TGTGCCAGCAGTGAGGGACAGGGTCCTCCTGCTTTCTTT
TRBD1	TRBV29-1	many	TRBJ1-2	CSAQGGSSYGYTF	TGCAGCGCTCAAGGGGGCTCTAGCTATGGCTACACCTTC
.	TRBV28	few	TRBJ1-1	CASSLSGQDTEAFF	TGTGCCAGCAGTTTATCTGGGCAGGACACTGAAGCTTTCTTT
.	TRBV2	.	TRBJ1-5	CASSTGTFEPQHF	TGTGCCAGCTCGACGGGGACCTTCGAGCCCCAGCATTTT
TRBD2	TRBV11-2	once	TRBJ2-7	CASSSGTSGACEQYF	TGTGCCAGCAGCTCCGGGACTAGCGGAGCCTGCGAGCAGTACTTC
.	TRBV2	many	TRBJ2-5	CASSEGQETQYF	TGCGCCAGCAGTGAGGGGCAAGAGACCCAGTACTTC